This is a list of T cell receptor beta chains from one sample in a study of cytomegalovirus exposure and HLA in healthy donors. TCRdb keeps only in-frame clones here, not all; method: immunoSEQ multiplex PCR. The sample shows about 160,000 clones, nearly 80% of them seen only once. Material: PBMCs. These receptors were taken from a young man in good health and CMV-seropositive. CDR3s include the opening cysteine and the closing phenylalanine or tryptophan. D genes are given only for firm matches.

CDR3: CASSFTGESYNEQFF
J: TRBJ2-1
V: TRBV5-1
length: 15
D: TRBD1

CDR3: CAWRVGGTDTQYF
J: TRBJ2-3
V: TRBV30
length: 13
D: .

CDR3: CSARVRSEQYF
J: TRBJ2-7
V: TRBV20-1
length: 11
D: .

CDR3: CASSDSPGDGYTF
J: TRBJ1-2
V: TRBV6-4
length: 13
D: .

CDR3: CASSRGLAGGPSHEQFF
J: TRBJ2-1
V: TRBV7-6
length: 17
D: TRBD2

CDR3: CASSLTSGDYEQYF
J: TRBJ2-7
V: TRBV27
length: 14
D: TRBD2

CDR3: CASSAQRTGITEAFF
J: TRBJ1-1
V: TRBV6-1
length: 15
D: TRBD1

CDR3: CASSQTGVGAYEQYF
J: TRBJ2-7
V: TRBV4-2
length: 15
D: .

CDR3: CASSPTRFDTGELFF
J: TRBJ2-2
V: TRBV18
length: 15
D: .

CDR3: CASSSSLAGAYNEQFF
J: TRBJ2-1
V: TRBV27
length: 16
D: TRBD2

CDR3: CASSLAPNGIVTEAFF
J: TRBJ1-1
V: TRBV5-4
length: 16
D: .

CDR3: CASSPRLAGDNEQFF
J: TRBJ2-1
V: TRBV9
length: 15
D: TRBD2

CDR3: CASSLGQGARNEQFF
J: TRBJ2-1
V: TRBV5-1
length: 15
D: TRBD1

CDR3: CASTQRGLVYTGELFF
J: TRBJ2-2
V: TRBV13
length: 16
D: TRBD2

CDR3: CASRGSAGGPPYEQYF
J: TRBJ2-7
V: TRBV7-2
length: 16
D: TRBD2

CDR3: CASSSRNLGTPVGEQYF
J: TRBJ2-7
V: TRBV5-4
length: 17
D: .

CDR3: CASSFSNRDINARQPQHF
J: TRBJ1-5
V: TRBV7-9
length: 18
D: .

CDR3: CASSSGGGPYEQYF
J: TRBJ2-7
V: TRBV7-6
length: 14
D: .

CDR3: CASSGAGYYEQYF
J: TRBJ2-7
V: TRBV2
length: 13
D: .

CDR3: CASSPGTDGYTF
J: TRBJ1-2
V: TRBV19
length: 12
D: .

CDR3: CASSSRQGLNNEQFF
J: TRBJ2-1
V: TRBV5-6
length: 15
D: TRBD1

CDR3: CAWSVRETQYF
J: TRBJ2-5
V: TRBV30
length: 11
D: .

CDR3: CAWTPTSGGFLNYNEQFF
J: TRBJ2-1
V: TRBV30
length: 18
D: TRBD2

CDR3: CASSEDRKGTNTEAFF
J: TRBJ1-1
V: TRBV6-1
length: 16
D: TRBD1

CDR3: CASQAGQNYGYTF
J: TRBJ1-2
V: TRBV5-6
length: 13
D: .

CDR3: CAWSREGEKLFF
J: TRBJ1-4
V: TRBV30
length: 12
D: .

CDR3: CASSPRTGEDEKLFF
J: TRBJ1-4
V: TRBV4-1
length: 15
D: TRBD1

CDR3: CASSYGGEETQYF
J: TRBJ2-5
V: TRBV19
length: 13
D: TRBD2

CDR3: CASSWDRGFSGYTF
J: TRBJ1-2
V: TRBV18
length: 14
D: TRBD1

CDR3: CASSIETSGPYEQYF
J: .
V: TRBV7-9
length: 15
D: TRBD2

CDR3: CSILRLAGDTQYF
J: TRBJ2-3
V: TRBV29-1
length: 13
D: .

CDR3: CASSLWGQRRETQYF
J: TRBJ2-5
V: TRBV5-6
length: 15
D: TRBD1

CDR3: CASSSRDSKLSNYGYTF
J: TRBJ1-2
V: TRBV7-6
length: 17
D: TRBD1

CDR3: CASSFGGAEGLGQYF
J: TRBJ2-7
V: TRBV27
length: 15
D: .

CDR3: CASSLQGSGNTIYF
J: TRBJ1-3
V: TRBV11-2
length: 14
D: .

CDR3: CASSLETGMGTNEKLFF
J: TRBJ1-4
V: TRBV7-8
length: 17
D: TRBD1

CDR3: CAISESRTSGRITDTQYF
J: TRBJ2-3
V: TRBV10-3
length: 18
D: TRBD2

CDR3: CAISERGNTEAFF
J: TRBJ1-1
V: TRBV10-3
length: 13
D: .

CDR3: CASSLGTAGPQEQYF
J: TRBJ2-7
V: TRBV7-9
length: 15
D: .

CDR3: CASSRVGGGSQPQHF
J: TRBJ1-5
V: TRBV6-5
length: 15
D: .

CDR3: CASSVTGSDTQYF
J: TRBJ2-3
V: TRBV19
length: 13
D: .

CDR3: CTSSLASGDNEQFF
J: TRBJ2-1
V: TRBV11-2
length: 14
D: TRBD2

CDR3: CASSVGTATSTDTQYF
J: TRBJ2-3
V: TRBV9
length: 16
D: .

CDR3: CASSLPRGGRSTDTQYF
J: TRBJ2-3
V: TRBV7-8
length: 17
D: TRBD2

CDR3: CARDRNYGYTF
J: TRBJ1-2
V: TRBV6-7
length: 11
D: .

CDR3: CSVEATRDRGMYEQYF
J: .
V: TRBV29-1
length: 16
D: TRBD1

CDR3: CASSLISGTPSGNEQYF
J: TRBJ2-7
V: TRBV7-9
length: 17
D: .

CDR3: CASSYRSGANVLTF
J: TRBJ2-6
V: TRBV6-5
length: 14
D: .

CDR3: CASTLAGVRETQYF
J: TRBJ2-5
V: TRBV5-4
length: 14
D: TRBD2

CDR3: CASSSEAGPSSYEQYF
J: TRBJ2-7
V: TRBV5-6
length: 16
D: .

CDR3: CASSELGRGDYGYTF
J: TRBJ1-2
V: TRBV6-1
length: 15
D: .

CDR3: CASRKDRVDTEAFF
J: TRBJ1-1
V: TRBV11-2
length: 14
D: TRBD1

CDR3: CASSRMGTQYF
J: TRBJ2-5
V: TRBV6-1
length: 11
D: .

CDR3: CSVHDTNLGNTIYF
J: TRBJ1-3
V: TRBV29-1
length: 14
D: .

CDR3: CASQSLAGGSYEQYF
J: TRBJ2-7
V: TRBV6-6
length: 15
D: TRBD1

CDR3: CASSSAGGNEKLFF
J: TRBJ1-4
V: TRBV7-2
length: 14
D: TRBD1